These 7 T cell receptor beta chains share one sample of origin, sequenced in a study of blood T cells in healthy people across ages. Next came a second PCR, run for about 7 to 12 cycles, which used a sample-barcoded 5' primer along with a J-beta primer mix. TCRdb used MiXCR to reprocess the 5' RACE reads, holding one entry per CDR3 protein. The profile shows some 930,000 distinct CDR3 sequences, almost 30% of them singletons. These data also formed part of another study, on T cells of mothers and their children.

Material: blood. The source is a woman in her thirties or forties in good health.

This chain joins TRBV28 and TRBJ1-1; no reliable D call. This CDR3 comprises 14 residues. The V and J ends lost 2 bases and 5 bases respectively, with 12 bases between them. Germline V lookup: CDR1 MDHEN, CDR2 SYDVKM. The CDR3 bases are TGTGCCAGCAGTTTACGGGCGGGGAAGACTGAAGCTTTCTTT. Protein: CASSLRAGKTEAFF.

This clonotype turned up a few times. The chain has TRBV11-2 and TRBJ2-5, with 16 bases fitting TRBD2. The J segment lost 11 bases and the V segment lost 5 bases, leaving 11 bases of the junction unmatched. The length of the CDR3 is 16 residues. CDR1 and CDR2 (germline): SGHAT, FQNNGV. The CDR3 spells CASSAGTSGGAREQYF. The CDR3 DNA is TGTGCCAGCAGCGCCGGGACTAGCGGGGGGGCAAGGGAGCAGTACTTC.

This clonotype was detected many times. The chain has TRBV7-2 and TRBJ2-1, with D tentatively TRBD1 (8 bases). CDR3 length: 14 residues. V lost 7 bases and J lost 7, with 17 bases in between. Per the germline V gene, CDR1 is SGHTA and CDR2 is FQGNSA. CDR3 amino acids: CASNQQGGRNEQFF. The CDR3 nucleotides are TGTGCCAGCAACCAACAGGGGGGGCGGAATGAGCAGTTCTTC.

This clonotype was recorded once. V usage is TRBV7-6 and J usage is TRBJ2-5, with TRBD1 matching 11 bases. The CDR3 loop spans 14 amino acids. Germline V gene data show CDR1 as SGHVS and CDR2 as FNYEAQ. Trimming took 5 bases from V and 5 from J; bases not matched to a gene: 4. CDR3 nucleotide sequence: TGTGCCAGCAGCATCGGACAGGGGGCTGAGACCCAGTACTTC. It encodes CASSIGQGAETQYF.

This clonotype came up many times. The chain is built from TRBV7-3 and TRBJ2-3; TRBD1 aligns across 10 bases. This CDR3 has 15 amino acids. Per germline, CDR1 SGHTA and CDR2 FQGTGA. V lost 5 bases, J lost 2 bases, and 4 bases stayed unmatched. The CDR3 DNA is TGTGCCAGCAGCGCAGGACAGGGGGTCACAGATACGCAGTATTTT. It codes for CASSAGQGVTDTQYF.

For this clonotype: The final CDR3 position lacks the conserved phenylalanine or tryptophan, pointing to a likely read error. The chain has TRBV5-1 and TRBJ2-2; D unclear. Germline CDR1 SGHRS, CDR2 YFSETQ. The CDR3 loop spans 14 amino acids. V was pared by 0 bases and J by 6 bases, with 9 bases between. The CDR3 DNA follows: TGCGCCAGCAGCTTGGTGGCCCCTCCCGGGGAGCTGTTTGTT. It is translated as CASSLVAPPGELFV.

This clonotype turned up a few times. The chain employs TRBV29-1 and TRBJ2-4; D gene uncertain. The CDR3 totals 12 residues. Between the trimmed V and J ends, which lost 7 bases and 13 bases, there was a span of 20 bases. Germline V CDR1 and CDR2: SQVTM, ANQGSEA. The CDR3 protein is CSAGVLYNEQYF. CDR3 bases: TGCAGCGCTGGGGTCCTCTACAATGAGCAGTACTTC.